This T cell receptor (beta chain) was identified in a study of spatial heterogeneity in lung cancer. Time point given: blood at routine non-recurrence follow-up after resection. This CDR3 is built from 13 residues. Looked up from germline, CDR1 is SEHNR and CDR2 is FQNEAQ (reference sequence). Trimming took 3 bases from V and 4 from J, leaving 9 bases between them. Carried by each TCR cDNA molecule was a unique molecular identifier. TCRdb re-called the 5' RACE reads through MiXCR, storing one row per CDR3 protein. In the table there are just under 45,000 distinct CDR3 sequences, more than 20% of which are singletons.

This chain uses TRBV7-9 with TRBJ1-2; D perhaps matches TRBD1 (6 bases). The source is a female donor with early-stage non-small cell lung cancer. Sample: PBMCs, taken at follow-up. As DNA, the CDR3 is TGTGCCAGCAGCTTTCAGGGGCCCTATGGCTACACCTTC. This codes for CASSFQGPYGYTF.